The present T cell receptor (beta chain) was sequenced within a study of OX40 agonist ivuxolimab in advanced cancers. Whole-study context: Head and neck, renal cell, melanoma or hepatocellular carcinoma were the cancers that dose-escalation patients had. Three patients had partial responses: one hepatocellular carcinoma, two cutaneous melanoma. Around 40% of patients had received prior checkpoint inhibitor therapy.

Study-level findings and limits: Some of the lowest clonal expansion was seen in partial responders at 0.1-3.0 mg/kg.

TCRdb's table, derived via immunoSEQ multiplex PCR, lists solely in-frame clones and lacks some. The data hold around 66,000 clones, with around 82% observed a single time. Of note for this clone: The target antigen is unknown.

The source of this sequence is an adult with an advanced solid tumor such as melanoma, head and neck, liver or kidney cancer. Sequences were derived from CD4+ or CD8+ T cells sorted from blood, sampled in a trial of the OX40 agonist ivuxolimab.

This CDR3 is CASSQDRNSPLHF. In DNA form, the CDR3 reads TGTGCCAGCAGCCAAGACAGAAATTCACCCCTCCACTTT. The V call is TRBV9, the J call TRBJ1-6; possible D gene TRBD1, 5 bases. Germline V CDR1 and CDR2: SGDLS, YYNGEE. Trimming took 4 bases from V and 7 from J, leaving 9 bases between them. There are 13 residues in the CDR3.